Described below is a single T cell receptor (beta chain) sequence and its context. Data came from immunoSEQ multiplex PCR; TCRdb stores just in-frame clones and leaves some out. Altogether more than 100,000 clones are present, about nine tenths being singletons, with the ten largest covering just over 7.5%. Germline V gene sequence: CDR1 MNHEY, CDR2 SMNVEV (reference sequence). V lost 0 bases and J lost 3; bases outside the gene matches: 9. The CDR3 is 19 residues long. This sample is part of a study of control samples from healthy donors and cancer patients. The chain combines TRBV27 with TRBJ2-6, with TRBD1 matching over 9 bases. The source of this sequence is a man over 45 with head and neck cancer. The sequencing sample was made of PBMCs. The CDR3, as DNA: TGTGCCAGCAGTTTATCGTCGGGACAGGGCTTAGGTGGGGCCAACGTCCTGACTTTC. This gives the protein CASSLSSGQGLGGANVLTF.